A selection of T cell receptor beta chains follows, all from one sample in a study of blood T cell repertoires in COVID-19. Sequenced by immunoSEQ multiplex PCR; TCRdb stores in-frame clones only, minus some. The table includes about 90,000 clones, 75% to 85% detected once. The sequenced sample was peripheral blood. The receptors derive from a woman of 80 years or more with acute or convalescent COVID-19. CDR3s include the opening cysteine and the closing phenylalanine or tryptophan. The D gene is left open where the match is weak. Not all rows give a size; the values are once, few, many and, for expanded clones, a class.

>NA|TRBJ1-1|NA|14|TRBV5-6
CASSSRVSNTEAFF
TGTGCCAGCAGCTCCAGGGTTTCGAACACTGAAGCTTTCTTT
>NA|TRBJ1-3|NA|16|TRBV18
CASSPRVEGVGNTIYF
TGTGCCAGCTCACCACGGGTAGAAGGGGTCGGAAACACCATATATTTT
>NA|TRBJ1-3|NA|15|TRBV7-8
CASSLPLTGGNTIYF
TGTGCCAGCAGCTTACCCTTAACAGGGGGAAACACCATATATTTT
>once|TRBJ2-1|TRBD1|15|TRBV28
CASSSSGTGGNEQFF
TGTGCCAGCAGTTCTTCCGGGACAGGGGGCAATGAGCAGTTCTTC
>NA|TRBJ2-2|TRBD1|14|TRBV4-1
CASSQNRGAGELFF
TGCGCCAGCAGCCAGAACAGGGGCGCCGGGGAGCTGTTTTTT
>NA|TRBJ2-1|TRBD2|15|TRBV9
CASSVKGEGYNEQFF
TGTGCCAGCAGCGTAAAAGGGGAGGGATACAATGAGCAGTTCTTC
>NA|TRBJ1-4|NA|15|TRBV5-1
CASSSQTATNEKLFF
TGCGCCAGCAGCTCCCAGACAGCAACTAATGAAAAACTGTTTTTT
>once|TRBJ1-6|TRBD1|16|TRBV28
CASSLFRTGGTSPLHF
TGTGCCAGCAGTTTATTTAGGACAGGGGGTACTTCACCCCTCCACTTT
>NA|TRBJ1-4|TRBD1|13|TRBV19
CASNDRGGEKLFF
TGTGCCAGTAATGACAGGGGCGGCGAAAAACTGTTTTTT
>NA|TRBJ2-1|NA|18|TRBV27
CASIRDRAEENSYNEQFF
TGTGCCAGCATCAGAGACAGAGCTGAGGAAAACTCCTACAATGAGCAGTTCTTC
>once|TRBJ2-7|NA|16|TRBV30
CAWSVARRLKSYEQYF
TGTGCCTGGAGTGTAGCTAGGCGATTAAAGAGCTACGAGCAGTACTTC
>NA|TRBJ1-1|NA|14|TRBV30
CAWSVQSIGTEAFF
TGTGCCTGGAGTGTACAAAGTATCGGGACTGAAGCTTTCTTT
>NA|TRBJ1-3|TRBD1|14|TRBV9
CASSAGTGGNTIYF
TGTGCCAGCAGCGCCGGGACAGGGGGAAACACCATATATTTT
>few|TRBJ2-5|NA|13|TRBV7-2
CASSRRYGETQYF
TGTGCCAGCAGCCGGAGATATGGGGAGACCCAGTACTTC
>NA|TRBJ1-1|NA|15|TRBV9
CASSVGGARLSEAFF
TGTGCCAGCAGCGTAGGCGGGGCAAGACTCTCTGAAGCTTTCTTT
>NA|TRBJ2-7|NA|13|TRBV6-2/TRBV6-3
CASSYSILYEQYF
TGTGCCAGCAGTTACTCGATTCTATACGAGCAGTACTTC
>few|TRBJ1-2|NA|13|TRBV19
CASGGGDWYGYTF
TGTGCCAGTGGCGGGGGCGATTGGTATGGCTACACCTTC
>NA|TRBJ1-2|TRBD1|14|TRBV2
CASSEQGAGYGYTF
TGTGCCAGCAGTGAACAGGGGGCCGGGTATGGCTACACCTTC
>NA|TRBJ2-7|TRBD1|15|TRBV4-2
CASSQTGTGGEEQYF
TGTGCCAGCAGCCAAACCGGGACAGGGGGCGAGGAGCAGTACTTC
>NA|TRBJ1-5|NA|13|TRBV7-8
CASSLGQWQPQHF
TGTGCCAGCAGCTTAGGGCAATGGCAGCCCCAGCATTTT
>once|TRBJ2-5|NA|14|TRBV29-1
CSVETGAVGGTQYF
TGCAGCGTTGAAACAGGAGCGGTGGGAGGGACCCAGTACTTC
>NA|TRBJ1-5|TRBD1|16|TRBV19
CASTGGTGGAVQPQHF
TGTGCCAGTACTGGGGGGACAGGGGGCGCGGTTCAGCCCCAGCATTTT
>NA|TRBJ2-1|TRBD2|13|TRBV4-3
CASSQEGGGEQFF
TGCGCCAGCAGCCAAGAGGGGGGGGGTGAGCAGTTCTTC
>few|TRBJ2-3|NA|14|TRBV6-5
CASPPGVGTDTQYF
TGTGCCAGCCCCCCAGGGGTTGGCACAGATACGCAGTATTTT
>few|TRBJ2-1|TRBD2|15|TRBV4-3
CASSLTSGSRNEQFF
TGCGCCAGCAGCCTGACTAGCGGGAGTCGGAATGAGCAGTTCTTC
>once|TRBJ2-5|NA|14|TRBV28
CASRWGPIQETQYF
TGTGCCAGCCGTTGGGGCCCTATTCAAGAGACCCAGTACTTC
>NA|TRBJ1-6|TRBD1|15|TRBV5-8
CASRRQGSNDSPLHF
TGTGCCAGCAGACGACAGGGCAGTAATGATTCACCCCTCCACTTT
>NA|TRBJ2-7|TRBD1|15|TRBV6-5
CATAAPGQLAYEQYF
TGTGCCACGGCCGCACCGGGACAGCTAGCCTACGAGCAGTACTTC
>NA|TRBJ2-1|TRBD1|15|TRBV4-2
CASSDVQGVYNEQFF
TGTGCCAGCAGCGATGTGCAGGGGGTGTACAATGAGCAGTTCTTC
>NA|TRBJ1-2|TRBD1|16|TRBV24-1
CATSDSQGTANYGYTF
TGTGCCACCAGTGATTCCCAGGGGACAGCTAACTATGGCTACACCTTC
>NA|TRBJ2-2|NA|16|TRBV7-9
CASSLSQGLPTGELFF
TGTGCCAGCAGCTTAAGTCAGGGACTTCCGACCGGGGAGCTGTTTTTT
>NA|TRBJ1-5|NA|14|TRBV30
CACQAGGGYQPQHF
TGTGCCTGTCAAGCTGGGGGGGGATATCAGCCCCAGCATTTT
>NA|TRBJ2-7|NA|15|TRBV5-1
CASSVTQGPPYEQYF
TGCGCCAGCAGTGTTACACAGGGTCCCCCATACGAGCAGTACTTC
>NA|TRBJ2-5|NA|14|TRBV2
CASSEASLGETQYF
TGTGCCAGCAGTGAAGCGAGCCTCGGAGAGACCCAGTACTTC
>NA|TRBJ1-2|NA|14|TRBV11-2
CASSLDVAGVGYTF
TGTGCCAGCAGCTTAGACGTGGCAGGGGTAGGCTACACCTTC
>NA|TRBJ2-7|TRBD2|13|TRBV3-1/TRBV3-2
CASSQTGGYEQYF
TGTGCCAGCAGCCAAACGGGGGGGTACGAGCAGTACTTC
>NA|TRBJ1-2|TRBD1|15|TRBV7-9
CASSFGQGRNYGYTF
TGTGCCAGCAGCTTTGGACAGGGGCGTAACTATGGCTACACCTTC
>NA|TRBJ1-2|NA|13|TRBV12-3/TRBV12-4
CASSPDRVYGYTF
TGTGCCAGCAGTCCGGACAGAGTCTATGGCTACACCTTC
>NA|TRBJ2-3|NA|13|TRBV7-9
CASSLTATDTQYF
TGTGCCAGCAGCTTAACAGCTACAGATACGCAGTATTTT
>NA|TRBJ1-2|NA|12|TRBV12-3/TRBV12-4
CASSFSRNGYTF
TGTGCCAGCAGTTTTTCCAGAAATGGCTACACCTTC
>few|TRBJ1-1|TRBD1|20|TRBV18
CASSPVQQGRGFDKVPEAFF
TGTGCCAGCTCACCAGTACAACAGGGGAGAGGATTCGATAAGGTACCTGAAGCTTTCTTT
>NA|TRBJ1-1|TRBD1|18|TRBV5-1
CASSLADGAGGRNTEAFF
TGCGCCAGCAGCTTGGCGGACGGGGCAGGGGGTCGGAACACTGAAGCTTTCTTT
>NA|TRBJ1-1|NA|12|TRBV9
CASSPNSGEAFF
TGTGCCAGCAGCCCTAATTCAGGTGAAGCTTTCTTT
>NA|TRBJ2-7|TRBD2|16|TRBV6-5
CASSYSDVAGGSEQYF
TGTGCCAGCAGTTACTCTGATGTGGCGGGAGGGAGTGAGCAGTACTTC
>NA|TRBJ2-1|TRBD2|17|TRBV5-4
CASSPALTSGLGNEQFF
TGTGCCAGCAGCCCCGCTTTGACTAGCGGGCTGGGTAATGAGCAGTTCTTC